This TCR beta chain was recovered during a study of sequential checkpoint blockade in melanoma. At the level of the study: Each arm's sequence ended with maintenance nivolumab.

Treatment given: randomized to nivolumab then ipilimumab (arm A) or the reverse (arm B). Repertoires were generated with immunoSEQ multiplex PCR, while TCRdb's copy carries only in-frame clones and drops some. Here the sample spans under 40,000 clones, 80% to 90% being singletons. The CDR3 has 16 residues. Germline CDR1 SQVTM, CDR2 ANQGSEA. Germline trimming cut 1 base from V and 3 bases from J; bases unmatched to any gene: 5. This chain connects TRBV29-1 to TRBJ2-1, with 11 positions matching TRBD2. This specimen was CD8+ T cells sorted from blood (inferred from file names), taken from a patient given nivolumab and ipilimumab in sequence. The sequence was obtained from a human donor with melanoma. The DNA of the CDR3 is TGCAGCGTTGAAGGGACTAGCGGGCCGCTCTACAATGAGCAGTTCTTC. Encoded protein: CSVEGTSGPLYNEQFF.